This TCR beta chain is drawn from a study of CD8 T cells in ankylosing spondylitis. Quantitative 5'-RACE with molecular barcodes was used to make the TCR beta libraries. TCRdb redid the calling of the 5' RACE reads with MiXCR, one entry per CDR3 protein. Here the sample spans around 250,000 distinct CDR3 sequences, approximately 12% being singletons. Study results and limitations: Those disease-linked clones were CD8+; they were also relatively rare in peripheral blood. Matched ankylosing spondylitis synovial fluid reportedly showed significant enrichment of disease-linked clones. Existing reports had already noted some motif variants in reactive arthritis synovial fluid and blood.

Trimming removed 2 bases at V and 3 bases at J, with 11 bases between. The germline V gene encodes CDR1 SEHNR and CDR2 FQNEAQ (reference sequence). The CDR3 runs to 16 residues. This clonotype has more than one count but fewer than ten. Its antigen is undetermined. This receptor was taken from a male donor with ankylosing spondylitis or in good health (not recorded which). The sample consisted of blood, either unsorted or a sorted T cell fraction (not recorded which). This chain links TRBV7-9 with TRBJ1-6; weak D call: TRBD1 (5 bases). This CDR3 is CASSLKQANYNSPLHF. In nucleotides, the CDR3 is TGTGCCAGCAGCTTAAAACAGGCGAACTATAATTCACCCCTCCACTTT.